One sample yielded the 24 T cell receptor beta chains listed below, sequenced in a study of TIL therapy for anti-PD-1-resistant metastatic lung cancer. As for time point: pre-treatment sample, taken before nivolumab and TIL therapy. The tumor samples were excised metastases, mostly pleural nodules or supraclavicular lymph nodes. The libraries were made with immunoSEQ v3. The repertoire was sequenced with immunoSEQ multiplex PCR; TCRdb's copy has only in-frame clones and lacks some. The table includes approximately 95,000 clones, less than 70% detected once. The sequencing here drew on tumor tissue, taken at baseline. The origin of the receptors is a person between 25 and 80 years old with non-small cell lung cancer.

As concerns this clone: One junction end does not reproduce the germline sequence, and a read error may be involved. The rearrangement joins TRBV6-5 to TRBJ2-2; D perhaps matches TRBD1 (5 bases). CDR1 and CDR2 (germline): MNHEY, SVGAGI. The CDR3 totals 13 residues. CDR3 sequence: CASSSQGTRELFF. For the CDR3, the DNA is TGTGCCAGCAGTTCCCAGGGCACCCGGGAGCTGTTTTTT.

This clone has more than one count but fewer than ten. This chain connects TRBV7-9 to TRBJ2-1; the D call may be TRBD1 or TRBD2 (5 bases each). Germline CDR1 and CDR2: SEHNR and FQNEAQ (reference sequence). V lost 5 bases and J lost 6, with 17 bases in between. The CDR3 spans 15 residues. In DNA form, the CDR3 reads TGTGCCAGCAGCAAATCTCGGGACGGCTCCAATGAGCAGTTCTTC. As protein: CASSKSRDGSNEQFF.

This CDR3 is CAISERGQDQNSNQPQHF. CDR3 coding DNA: TGTGCCATCAGTGAACGAGGACAGGACCAAAATAGCAATCAGCCCCAGCATTTT. The rearrangement joins TRBV10-3 to TRBJ1-5; 7 nucleotides agree with TRBD1. Trimming at V came to 3 bases and at J to 0 bases, leaving 11 bases not matched to a gene. The CDR3 length is 18 residues. CDR1 is ENHRY and CDR2 is SYGVKD in the germline V gene.

This clone has ten or more counts. The chain links TRBV11-2 to TRBJ2-7, with D possibly matching TRBD2 (5 bases). Germline CDR1 and CDR2: SGHAT and FQNNGV. The CDR3 extends over 13 amino acids. Trimming stripped 4 bases from V and 1 base from J, with 8 bases between. CDR3 coding DNA: TGTGCCAGCAGCTGGACTTTTTCCTACGAGCAGTACTTC. The encoded protein is CASSWTFSYEQYF.

This sequence joins TRBV5-6 and TRBJ1-3; D is unclear. V was shortened by 0 bases and J by 4 bases, with 11 bases between the two germline ends. The CDR3 consists of 15 residues. Germline-derived CDR1 and CDR2 are SGHDT and YYEEEE. The CDR3 region has the DNA TGTGCCAGCAGCTTGGCCATGGTTCCCGGAAACACCATATATTTT. Residues: CASSLAMVPGNTIYF.

This clone has more than one count but fewer than ten. This chain links TRBV5-5 with TRBJ1-5; a possible D gene is TRBD1 (6 bases). Germline loops: CDR1 SGHKS, CDR2 YYEKEE (reference sequence). The CDR3 totals 15 residues. V lost 5 bases to trimming and J lost 4 bases, with 16 bases between them. The CDR3 nucleotides are TGTGCCAGCAGGGCAGGGGAAACGCTAAATCAGCCCCAGCATTTT. It encodes CASRAGETLNQPQHF.

This clone was picked up a small number of times. V is TRBV27 and J is TRBJ2-2, with 8 positions matching TRBD2. Trimming cost V 5 bases and J 6 bases; bases outside gene matches: 5. There are 14 residues in the CDR3. Per germline, CDR1 MNHEY and CDR2 SMNVEV (reference sequence). The CDR3 DNA reads TGTGCCAGCAGTCGAACGACTAGCGCCGGGGAGCTGTTTTTT. Translating it yields CASSRTTSAGELFF.

The V gene is TRBV7-3, the J gene TRBJ2-2, with 7 bases aligning to TRBD1. The trim removed 5 bases at V and 6 bases at J, leaving 9 bases unmatched. This CDR3 has 15 amino acids. Germline assignment: CDR1 SGHTA and CDR2 FQGTGA. CDR3 DNA sequence: TGTGCCAGCAGCGACCGACAGGGTTCGGCCGGGGAGCTGTTTTTT. It encodes CASSDRQGSAGELFF.

The chain recombines TRBV14 with TRBJ2-7, with 7 bases aligning to TRBD1. The CDR3 has 16 amino acids. Per the germline V gene, CDR1 is SGHDN and CDR2 is FVKESK. The ends lost 1 base at V and 0 bases at J; junction bases unmatched: 6. Written as DNA, the CDR3 is TGTGCCAGCAGCCAAGGAGGGACAGCTACCTCCTACGAGCAGTACTTC. Translating it yields CASSQGGTATSYEQYF.

The chain joins TRBV4-2 to TRBJ2-4, with 8 bases identical to TRBD1. CDR1 is LGHNA, CDR2 YNFKEQ, per germline. V lost 0 bases, J lost 0 bases, and 13 bases stayed unmatched. The CDR3 spans 20 residues. CDR3 region: CASSQEVVAGTGLAKNIQYF. The DNA of the CDR3 is TGTGCCAGCAGCCAAGAGGTAGTGGCTGGGACAGGACTAGCCAAAAACATTCAGTACTTC.

This sequence joins TRBV19 and TRBJ2-2; no clear D gene. Germline V gives CDR1 LNHDA, CDR2 SQIVND (reference sequence). The V and J ends lost 2 bases and 2 bases respectively, with 9 bases between them. The CDR3 is 15 residues long. DNA for the CDR3: TGTGCCAGTAGTATATCACAGATTAACACCGGGGAGCTGTTTTTT. It translates to CASSISQINTGELFF.

The CDR3 sequence is CASSQVAEADTQYF. CDR3 in DNA: TGCGCCAGCAGCCAAGTAGCGGAGGCAGATACGCAGTATTTT. This chain joins TRBV4-1 and TRBJ2-3; a weak D match, TRBD2 (6 bases). The germline CDR1 and CDR2 sequences are MGHRA and YSYEKL. The CDR3 has 14 amino acids. V lost 1 base and J lost 4, with 9 bases in between.

Ten or more counts support this clone. Other DNA sequences of this sample code for an identical CDR3. V gene TRBV6-6 combines with J gene TRBJ1-1, with 8 bases matching TRBD1. V shed 2 bases, J shed 4 bases, and the junction held 6 bases outside the gene matches. CDR3 length: 15 residues. Germline-derived CDR1 and CDR2 are MNHNY and SVGAGI (reference sequence). In DNA, the CDR3 is TGTGCCAGCAGTTACGCGACAGGGGAGGGCACTGAAGCTTTCTTT. It translates to CASSYATGEGTEAFF.

The chain has TRBV7-2 and TRBJ1-2; 8 bases fit TRBD1. Germline assignment: CDR1 SGHTA and CDR2 FQGNSA. V lost 6 bases, J lost 1 base, and 10 bases stayed unmatched. CDR3 length equals 16 residues. The CDR3 sequence is CASRFSGTGVNYGYTF. The CDR3 region has the DNA TGTGCCAGCAGGTTTTCCGGGACAGGCGTTAACTATGGCTACACCTTC.

V is TRBV7-2 and J is TRBJ2-7; TRBD2 aligns across 9 bases. The V gene end was trimmed by 1 base and the J gene end by 13 bases; junction bases not matched to a gene: 14. This CDR3 contains 15 residues. The germline CDR1 and CDR2 sequences are SGHTA and FQGNSA. The CDR3 loop is CASSLDRRASGDFYF. The CDR3 DNA sequence: TGTGCCAGCAGCTTAGATAGGAGGGCTAGCGGGGATTTTTACTTC.

The sample holds one count of this clone. V gene TRBV11-2 combines with J gene TRBJ2-3, with D possibly matching TRBD1 (5 bases). This CDR3 has 14 residues. Per the germline V gene, CDR1 is SGHAT and CDR2 is FQNNGV. Trimming removed 1 base at V and 3 bases at J, with 8 bases between. The CDR3 protein is CASSLGQTTDTQYF. The CDR3 bases are TGTGCCAGCAGCTTAGGACAGACAACAGATACGCAGTATTTT. The whole variable domain, filled in from reference TRBV11-2 and TRBJ2-3, reads EAGVAQSPRYKIIEKRQSVAFWCNPISGHATLYWYQQILGQGPKLLIQFQNNGVVDDSQLPKDRFSAERLKGVDSTLKIQPAKLEDSAVYLCASSLGQTTDTQYFGPGTRLTVL.

The CDR3 loop is CATSEGGGSFRQDTQYF. DNA of the CDR3: TGTGCCACCAGTGAAGGCGGGGGGAGTTTTCGGCAAGATACGCAGTATTTT. This sequence joins TRBV24-1 and TRBJ2-3; TRBD2 matches at 8 bases. V was pared by 4 bases and J by 5 bases, with 13 bases of the junction left unmatched. The CDR3 is 17 residues long. In germline, CDR1 is KGHDR, CDR2 SFDVKD.

V is TRBV4-1 and J is TRBJ2-1; D possibly corresponds to TRBD1 (7 bases). Between the trimmed V and J ends, which lost 2 bases and 3 bases, there was a span of 17 bases. The CDR3 has 17 residues. CDR1 and CDR2 from the germline V gene are MGHRA and YSYEKL. Here the CDR3 DNA reads TGCGCCAGCAGCCAAAGAACGGAGGGGGCGGTCTACAATGAGCAGTTCTTC. Amino acids: CASSQRTEGAVYNEQFF.

This clone was picked up a small number of times. The V call is TRBV18, the J call TRBJ1-1; no clear D. Trimming left V 3 bases short and J 6 bases short, with 11 bases between. Germline-derived CDR1 and CDR2 are KGHSH and LQKENI. There are 13 residues in the CDR3. The DNA of the CDR3 is TGTGCCAGCTCACCTTTAAAAACCGCTGAAGCTTTCTTT. This sequence encodes CASSPLKTAEAFF. Variable domain in full (rest from reference TRBV18 and TRBJ1-1): NAGVMQNPRHLVRRRGQEARLRCSPMKGHSHVYWYRQLPEEGLKFMVYLQKENIIDESGMPKERFSAEFPKEGPSILRIQQVVRGDSAAYFCASSPLKTAEAFFGQGTRLTVV.

This clone was observed a few times. The rearrangement joins TRBV3-1 (or the pseudogene TRBV3-2) to TRBJ2-1, with D perhaps assigned TRBD1 or TRBD2 (5 bases each). This CDR3 comprises 15 residues. Looked up from germline, CDR1 is LGHDT and CDR2 is YNNKEL (reference sequence). The V and J ends lost 0 bases and 5 bases respectively, with 11 bases between them. This CDR3 reads CASSQELGVNNEQFF. The CDR3 nucleotides read TGTGCCAGCAGCCAAGAACTGGGGGTGAACAATGAGCAGTTCTTC.

The V and J genes are TRBV4-2 and TRBJ1-2, with no clear D. The germline V gene encodes CDR1 LGHNA and CDR2 YNFKEQ. Trimming pared 1 base from V and 1 base from J, leaving 7 bases between. This CDR3 has 14 amino acids. CDR3 amino acids: CASSQGGVNYGYTF. CDR3 coding DNA: TGTGCCAGCAGCCAAGGTGGAGTTAACTATGGCTACACCTTC.

This rearrangement joins TRBV7-2 to TRBJ2-1; 7 bases line up with TRBD1. The length of the CDR3 is 16 residues. With V trimmed by 4 bases and J by 0 bases, 6 bases remained unmatched. Germline values: CDR1 SGHTA, CDR2 FQGNSA. CDR3 residues: CASSYKGGFSYNEQFF. The CDR3 coding sequence is TGTGCCAGCAGCTACAAAGGGGGCTTCTCCTACAATGAGCAGTTCTTC.

The CDR3 protein is CSVPGQGAFGYTF. Here the CDR3 DNA reads TGCAGCGTTCCGGGACAGGGGGCGTTCGGCTACACCTTC. This chain joins TRBV29-1 and TRBJ1-2; TRBD1 matches at 12 bases. The CDR3 covers 13 residues. J gave up 8 bases and V 5 bases, and 6 bases lay outside the gene matches. From germline, CDR1 is SQVTM and CDR2 ANQGSEA.

As for this clone: At the DNA level, this CDR3 is encoded by other sequences in the same sample as well. This rearrangement joins TRBV6-5 to TRBJ1-5; TRBD1 matches 8 bases. Germline V lookup: CDR1 MNHEY, CDR2 SVGAGI. CDR3 length equals 14 residues. J was trimmed by 4 bases and V by 9 bases; bases with no gene match: 8. This chain's CDR3 is CASSPRQGNQPQHF. Written as DNA, the CDR3 is TGTGCCAGTAGTCCGCGACAGGGGAATCAGCCCCAGCATTTT.